Shown below are 13 T cell receptor beta chains from a single sample sequenced in a study of Ad26.COV2.S vaccination and SARS-CoV-2 variants. Documented treatment: around 19 received Ad26.COV2.S at low or high dose, single or two shots; 5 received placebo; per-sample allocation not given. Day 63 after the first injection of vaccine or placebo was the sampling time. Libraries were prepared by immunoSEQ multiplex PCR; TCRdb keeps only in-frame clonotypes and omits some of them. This table has around 400,000 clones, about nine tenths appearing once. The sample was peripheral blood, taken in a trial of Ad26.COV2.S vaccine versus placebo. These receptor sequences come from a person between 18 and 65 years old who received the Ad26.COV2.S COVID-19 vaccine or a placebo.

This clone was observed a handful of times. The V call is TRBV27, the J call TRBJ1-2; D is ambiguous. The CDR3 is 15 amino acids. CDR1 MNHEY and CDR2 SMNVEV come from the germline V gene (reference sequence). V was clipped by 1 base and J by 4 bases, with 13 bases between them. Here the CDR3 reads CASSLYGDWSYGYTF. The CDR3 region has the DNA TGTGCCAGCAGTTTATACGGGGATTGGAGCTATGGCTACACCTTC.

The CDR3 nucleotides are TGTGCCAGCAGTACTGCAACTGGGCACTTAAACATTCAGTACTTC. It encodes CASSTATGHLNIQYF. The V and J genes are TRBV6-5 and TRBJ2-4; D is undetermined. The V and J ends lost 5 bases and 6 bases respectively, with 17 bases between them. The length of the CDR3 is 15 residues. From germline, CDR1 is MNHEY and CDR2 SVGAGI.

J is TRBJ2-7 and V is TRBV18; 8 bases align to TRBD2. V lost 2 bases and J lost 5; bases outside the gene matches: 5. This CDR3 has 14 amino acids. CDR1 KGHSH and CDR2 LQKENI come from the germline V gene. CDR3 coding DNA: TGTGCCAGCTCACCAAAGGGACTAGTCAACGAGCAGTACTTC. This translates into CASSPKGLVNEQYF. Together with reference TRBV18 and TRBJ2-7, the CDR3 gives the full variable domain: NAGVMQNPRHLVRRRGQEARLRCSPMKGHSHVYWYRQLPEEGLKFMVYLQKENIIDESGMPKERFSAEFPKEGPSILRIQQVVRGDSAAYFCASSPKGLVNEQYFGPGTRLTVT.

The chain carries TRBV24-1 and TRBJ2-7, with 9 bases matching TRBD1. V lost 2 bases and J lost 3; bases outside the gene matches: 7. The CDR3 is 16 amino acids. From germline, CDR1 is KGHDR and CDR2 SFDVKD. The DNA of the CDR3 is TGTGCCACCAGTGATTGCGACCGGGACAGGGACTACGAGCAGTACTTC. Translating it yields CATSDCDRDRDYEQYF.

CDR3 sequence reads: CASSSDLPHPVNEQFF. In DNA, the CDR3 is TGTGCCAGCAGTTCGGACCTCCCCCACCCGGTAAATGAGCAGTTCTTC. The gene calls are TRBV6-5 and TRBJ2-1, with D hard to call. The CDR3 sequence is 16 residues long. Germline V gene lookup returns CDR1 MNHEY and CDR2 SVGAGI. The V end was cut by 4 bases, the J end by 7 bases, with 20 bases between.

The CDR3 region has the DNA TGTGCCAGCAGCCTCAAAAGCACAGATACGCAGTATTTT. The encoded protein is CASSLKSTDTQYF. V and J are TRBV27 and TRBJ2-3; D is unresolved. V was trimmed by 6 bases and J by 0 bases, leaving 7 bases between them. Per the germline V gene, CDR1 is MNHEY and CDR2 is SMNVEV (reference sequence). This CDR3 has 13 residues.

The chain recombines TRBV28 with TRBJ2-1, with 10 bases fitting TRBD1. This CDR3 is 16 amino acids long. Germline trimming cut 2 bases from V and 5 bases from J; bases unmatched to any gene: 6. Germline-derived CDR1 and CDR2 are MDHEN and SYDVKM. The CDR3 sequence is CASSLRGTGDDNEQFF. In DNA, the CDR3 is TGTGCCAGCAGTTTACGGGGGACAGGGGACGACAATGAGCAGTTCTTC.

The CDR3 nucleotides are TGTGCCAGCAGCCCGACTAGCGAGGACGAGCAGTACTTC. Translation gives CASSPTSEDEQYF. The rearrangement links TRBV5-4 to TRBJ2-7, with 8 bases identical to TRBD2. The CDR3 totals 13 residues. Unmatched junction bases numbered 5, after V lost 4 bases and J lost 5 bases. Per the germline V gene, CDR1 is SGHNT and CDR2 is YYREEE (reference sequence).

The chain has TRBV29-1 and TRBJ1-2; D possibly corresponds to TRBD1 (6 bases). The V end lost 3 bases, the J end lost 2 bases, and 16 bases lay between the germline ends. Germline CDR1 and CDR2: SQVTM and ANQGSEA. This CDR3 spans 15 amino acids. This chain's CDR3 is CSVEGYGGPNYGYTF. CDR3 sequence (DNA): TGCAGCGTTGAGGGGTATGGGGGGCCGAACTATGGCTACACCTTC.

To note about this clone: The identical CDR3 is also encoded by other nucleotide sequences in the sample. The chain carries TRBV7-9 and TRBJ2-5, with TRBD2 matching over 7 bases. J was trimmed by 5 bases and V by 1 base; bases with no gene match: 1. The CDR3 is made up of 13 amino acids. Germline V gene data show CDR1 as SEHNR and CDR2 as FQNEAQ (reference sequence). The CDR3 loop reads CASSLVGGETQYF. CDR3 bases: TGTGCCAGCAGCTTAGTGGGAGGGGAGACCCAGTACTTC.

The chain has TRBV9 and TRBJ2-7; no firm D call. This CDR3 has 14 residues. Germline V gene data show CDR1 as SGDLS and CDR2 as YYNGEE. The V end lost 4 bases, the J end lost 1 base, and 12 bases lay between the germline ends. The CDR3 region is CASSPRQASYEQYF. The CDR3 region has the DNA TGTGCCAGCAGCCCCCGTCAAGCGTCCTACGAGCAGTACTTC.

This sequence joins TRBV28 and TRBJ2-1; D gene ambiguous. Germline-derived CDR1 and CDR2 are MDHEN and SYDVKM. CDR3 length: 14 amino acids. V gave up 6 bases and J gave up 3 bases, with 12 bases separating them. The CDR3 DNA is TGTGCCAGCAGATCAGGATCAAACTACAATGAGCAGTTCTTC. Translation gives CASRSGSNYNEQFF.

In nucleotides, the CDR3 is TGTGCCAGCAGCCAAGATTTGAGTACCCAAGCTTTCTTT. This codes for CASSQDLSTQAFF. The chain links TRBV3-1 (or the pseudogene TRBV3-2) to TRBJ1-1; the D is unclear. CDR1 LGHDT and CDR2 YNNKEL come from the germline V gene (reference sequence). CDR3 length equals 13 residues. V lost 0 bases and J 9 bases, leaving 11 bases between the germline ends.